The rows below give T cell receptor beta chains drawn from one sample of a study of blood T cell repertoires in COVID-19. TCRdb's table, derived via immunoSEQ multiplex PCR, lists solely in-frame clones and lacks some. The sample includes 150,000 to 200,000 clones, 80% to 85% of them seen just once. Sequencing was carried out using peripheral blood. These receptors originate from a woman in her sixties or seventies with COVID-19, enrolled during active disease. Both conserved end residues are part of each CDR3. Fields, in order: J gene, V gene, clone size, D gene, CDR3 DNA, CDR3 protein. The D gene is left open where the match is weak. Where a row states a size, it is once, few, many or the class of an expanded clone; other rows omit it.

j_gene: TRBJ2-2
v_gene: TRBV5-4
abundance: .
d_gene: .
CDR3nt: TGTGCCAGCAGCACGGGACTTTACACCGGGGAGCTGTTTTTT
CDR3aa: CASSTGLYTGELFF

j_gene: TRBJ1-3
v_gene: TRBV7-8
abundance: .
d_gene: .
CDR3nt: TGTGCCAGCAGTAGAGGAAACACCATATATTTT
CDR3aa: CASSRGNTIYF

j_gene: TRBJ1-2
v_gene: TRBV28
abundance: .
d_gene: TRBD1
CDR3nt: TGTGCCAGCAGAGATCCCGGGACAGGGAAGGATGGCTACACCTTC
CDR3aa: CASRDPGTGKDGYTF

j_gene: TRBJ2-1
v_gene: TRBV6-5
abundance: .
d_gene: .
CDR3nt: TGTGCCAGCGGGCGGAGGGTCACCTACAATGAGCAGTTCTTC
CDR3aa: CASGRRVTYNEQFF

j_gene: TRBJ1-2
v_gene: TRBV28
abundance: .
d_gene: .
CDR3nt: TGTGCCAGCAGTTTCAGGGGACCTAACTATGGCTACACCTTC
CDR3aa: CASSFRGPNYGYTF

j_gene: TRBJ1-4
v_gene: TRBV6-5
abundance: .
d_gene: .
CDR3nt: TGTGCCAGCAGTCCCATAGAAGTGGCGGGGGGAAAACTGTTTTTT
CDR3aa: CASSPIEVAGGKLFF

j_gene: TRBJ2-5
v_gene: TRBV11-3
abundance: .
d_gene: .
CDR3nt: TGTGCCAGCAGCTTAGGGGCGGACAGCCAAGAGACCCAGTACTTC
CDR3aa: CASSLGADSQETQYF

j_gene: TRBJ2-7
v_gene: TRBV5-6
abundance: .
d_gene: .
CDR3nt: TGTGCCAGCAGCCCCCGGGTAAGGGGCTACGAGCAGTACTTC
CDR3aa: CASSPRVRGYEQYF

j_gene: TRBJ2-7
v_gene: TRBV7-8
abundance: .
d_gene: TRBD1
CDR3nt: TGTGCCAGCAGCTTAAGCGACAGGGGACACGAGCAGTACTTC
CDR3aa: CASSLSDRGHEQYF

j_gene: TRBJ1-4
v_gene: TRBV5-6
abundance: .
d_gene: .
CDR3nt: TGTGCCAGCACGGGGGGTCTGTTAAATGAAAAACTGTTTTTT
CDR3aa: CASTGGLLNEKLFF

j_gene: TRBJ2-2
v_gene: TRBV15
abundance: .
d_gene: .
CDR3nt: TGTGCCACCAGCAGAGATGGACTACCCACCGGGGAGCTGTTTTTT
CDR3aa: CATSRDGLPTGELFF

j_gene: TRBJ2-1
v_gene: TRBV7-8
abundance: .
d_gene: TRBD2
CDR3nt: TGTGCCAGCAGCGCCTACGGGAGCGGGGGGTACAATGAGCAGTTCTTC
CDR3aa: CASSAYGSGGYNEQFF

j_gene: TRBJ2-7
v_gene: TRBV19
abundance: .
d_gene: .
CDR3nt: TGTGCCAGTACCCTGACAGGTCTCTCCTACGAGCAGTACTTC
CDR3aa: CASTLTGLSYEQYF

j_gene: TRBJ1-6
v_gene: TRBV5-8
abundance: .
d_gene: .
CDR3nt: TGTGCCAGCAGATATACAGGGAGCTCCTATAATTCACCCCTCCACTTT
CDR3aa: CASRYTGSSYNSPLHF

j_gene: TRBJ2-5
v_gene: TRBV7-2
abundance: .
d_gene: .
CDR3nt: TGTGCCAGCAGCGGCCGACTAGGTCAAGAGACCCAGTACTTC
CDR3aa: CASSGRLGQETQYF

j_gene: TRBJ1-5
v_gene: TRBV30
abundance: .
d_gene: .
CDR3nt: TGTGCCTGGAGTTTTGGACAGAATCTGCCCCAGCCCCAGCATTTT
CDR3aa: CAWSFGQNLPQPQHF

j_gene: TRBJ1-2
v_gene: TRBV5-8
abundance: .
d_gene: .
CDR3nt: TGTGCCAGCAGCTTGACAGTGAACTATGGCTACACCTTC
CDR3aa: CASSLTVNYGYTF

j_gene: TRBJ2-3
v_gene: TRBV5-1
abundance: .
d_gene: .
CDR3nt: TGCGCCAGCAGCTTGGGAAACATGGGCGGGGCAGATACGCAGTATTTT
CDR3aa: CASSLGNMGGADTQYF

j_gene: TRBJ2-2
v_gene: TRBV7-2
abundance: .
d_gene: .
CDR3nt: TGTGCCAGCAGCTTAGTAGCCTCCCTAACCGGGGAGCTGTTTTTT
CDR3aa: CASSLVASLTGELFF

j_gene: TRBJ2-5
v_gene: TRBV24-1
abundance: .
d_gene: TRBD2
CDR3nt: TGTGCCACCAGTGATTCGGGAGGAGAGACCCAGTACTTC
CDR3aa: CATSDSGGETQYF

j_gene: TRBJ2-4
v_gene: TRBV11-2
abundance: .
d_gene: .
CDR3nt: TGTGCCAGCAGCCCAGGCCTCCCCCTAGCCAAAAACATTCAGTACTTC
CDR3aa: CASSPGLPLAKNIQYF

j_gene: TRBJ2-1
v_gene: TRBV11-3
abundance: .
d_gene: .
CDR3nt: TGTGCCAGCAGCTCGGAGGGAGAGCAGTTCTTC
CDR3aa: CASSSEGEQFF

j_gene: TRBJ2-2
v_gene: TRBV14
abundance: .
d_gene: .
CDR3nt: TGTGCCAGCAGCCCCATGTCGCTACAGGGCACCGGGGAGCTGTTTTTT
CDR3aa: CASSPMSLQGTGELFF

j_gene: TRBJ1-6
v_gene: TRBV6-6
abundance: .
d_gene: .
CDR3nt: TGTGCCAGCAGTTCCGGACAGACAAGTTCACCCCTCCACTTT
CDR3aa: CASSSGQTSSPLHF

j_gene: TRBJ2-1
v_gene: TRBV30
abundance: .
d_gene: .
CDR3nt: TGTGCCTGGAGTGTATTTCACGGAGGGGATGAGCAGTTCTTC
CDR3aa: CAWSVFHGGDEQFF

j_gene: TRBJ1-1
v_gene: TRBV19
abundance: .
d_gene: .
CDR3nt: TGTGCCAGTAGTATAGAAGAGGAGAACACTGAAGCTTTCTTT
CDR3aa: CASSIEEENTEAFF

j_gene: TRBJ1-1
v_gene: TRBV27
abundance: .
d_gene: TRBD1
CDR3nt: TGTGCCAGCAGCTCACAGGGGATCTCTGAAGCTTTCTTT
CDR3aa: CASSSQGISEAFF

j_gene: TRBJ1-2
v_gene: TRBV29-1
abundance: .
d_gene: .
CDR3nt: TGCAGCGTTGACGTTCGGGGGGCGTATGGCTACACCTTC
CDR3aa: CSVDVRGAYGYTF

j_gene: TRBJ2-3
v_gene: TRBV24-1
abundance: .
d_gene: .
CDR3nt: TGTGCCACCAGGGACCCCTCGAGGGTAGATACGCAGTATTTT
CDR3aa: CATRDPSRVDTQYF

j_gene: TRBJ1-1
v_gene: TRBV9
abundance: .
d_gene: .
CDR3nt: TGTGCCAGCAGCGTAGGGGGAGTAGGGAACACTGAAGCTTTCTTT
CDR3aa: CASSVGGVGNTEAFF

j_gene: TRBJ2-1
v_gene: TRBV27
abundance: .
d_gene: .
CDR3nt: TGTGCCAGCAGTTTATCCCCCTTCCAGCGCCATGAGCAGTTCTTC
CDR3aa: CASSLSPFQRHEQFF

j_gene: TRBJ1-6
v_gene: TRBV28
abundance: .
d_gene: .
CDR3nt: TGTGCCAGCAGTTTAAGCAACTATAATTCACCCCTCCACTTT
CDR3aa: CASSLSNYNSPLHF

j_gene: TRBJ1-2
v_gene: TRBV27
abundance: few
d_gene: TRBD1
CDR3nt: TGTGCCAGCAGTTTTGGACAGGGTATGGGCTACACCTTC
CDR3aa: CASSFGQGMGYTF

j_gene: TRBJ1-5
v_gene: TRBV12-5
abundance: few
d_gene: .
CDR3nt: TGTGCTAGTGGTCCCGGACGGGGTCATCAGCCCCAGCATTTT
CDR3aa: CASGPGRGHQPQHF

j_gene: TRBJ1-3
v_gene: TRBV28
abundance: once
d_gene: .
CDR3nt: TGTGCCAGCCTGACAGGTGACAACTCTGGAAACACCATATATTTT
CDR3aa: CASLTGDNSGNTIYF

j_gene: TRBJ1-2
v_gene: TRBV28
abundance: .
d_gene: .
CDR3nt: TGTGCCAGCAGTGCGCCCGGCAGGGGCGACTATGGCTACACCTTC
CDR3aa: CASSAPGRGDYGYTF

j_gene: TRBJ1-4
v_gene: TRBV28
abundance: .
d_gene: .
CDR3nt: TGTGCCAGCAGTCTGAAAAACATCGCCTGGGACTTAGCTAATGAAAAACTGTTTTTT
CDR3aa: CASSLKNIAWDLANEKLFF

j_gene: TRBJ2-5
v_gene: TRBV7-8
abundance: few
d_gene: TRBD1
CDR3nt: TGTGCCAGCAGCTCAGACCCCACAGGGGGCTGGGGGGAGACCCAGTACTTC
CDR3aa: CASSSDPTGGWGETQYF

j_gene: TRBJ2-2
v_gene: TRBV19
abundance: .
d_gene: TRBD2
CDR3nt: TGTGCCAGTAGTTCCCAGGGACTAGGCGGGGAGCTGTTTTTT
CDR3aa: CASSSQGLGGELFF

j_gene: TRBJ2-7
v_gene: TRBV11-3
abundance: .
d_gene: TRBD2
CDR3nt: TGTGCCAGCGGTCCTAGCGGGAGCTACGAGCAGTACTTC
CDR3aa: CASGPSGSYEQYF

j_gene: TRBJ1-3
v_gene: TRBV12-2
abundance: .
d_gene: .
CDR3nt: TGTGCAAGTCGCTTACTACAGGGGCTCTACCAGTATGGAAACACCATATATTTT
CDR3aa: CASRLLQGLYQYGNTIYF

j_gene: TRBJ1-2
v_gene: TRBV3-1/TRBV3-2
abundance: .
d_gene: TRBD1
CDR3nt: TGTGCCAGCAGCCCCCGGGACAGGGTTTTCTATGGCTACACCTTC
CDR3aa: CASSPRDRVFYGYTF

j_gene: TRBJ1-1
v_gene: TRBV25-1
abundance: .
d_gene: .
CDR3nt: TGTGCCAGCAGTTTGGGGGGGGCGAACACTGAAGCTTTCTTT
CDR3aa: CASSLGGANTEAFF

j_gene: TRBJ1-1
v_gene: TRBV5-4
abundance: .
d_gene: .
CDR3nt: TGTGCCAGCAGCCCGCCTCCGTCGGGATCAAATTCTGAAGCTTTCTTT
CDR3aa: CASSPPPSGSNSEAFF

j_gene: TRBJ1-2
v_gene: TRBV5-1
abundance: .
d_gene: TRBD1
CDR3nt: TGCGCCAGCAGCTGGGCTGGACAGGGGGGCTATGGCTACACCTTC
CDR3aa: CASSWAGQGGYGYTF

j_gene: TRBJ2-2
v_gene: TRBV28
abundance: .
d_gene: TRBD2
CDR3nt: TGTGCCAGCAGTAGACTAGCGTACACCGGGGAGCTGTTTTTT
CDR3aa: CASSRLAYTGELFF

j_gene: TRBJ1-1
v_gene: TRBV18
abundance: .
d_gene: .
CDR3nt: TGTGCCAGCTCACCTTTTTTCTTGGGGGGGACCAAGAACACTGAAGCTTTCTTT
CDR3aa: CASSPFFLGGTKNTEAFF

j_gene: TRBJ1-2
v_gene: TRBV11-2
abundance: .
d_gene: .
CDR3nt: TGTGCCAGCAGCTTAGCAGGGGACTATGGCTACACCTTC
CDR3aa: CASSLAGDYGYTF

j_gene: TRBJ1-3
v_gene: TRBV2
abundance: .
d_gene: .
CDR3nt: TGTGCCAGCAGTCCTCAGGTCCTCTCTGGAAACACCATATATTTT
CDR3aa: CASSPQVLSGNTIYF

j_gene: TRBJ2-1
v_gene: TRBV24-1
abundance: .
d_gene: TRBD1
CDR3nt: TGTGCCTCAGGGGGCAAGGAGATAGAGCAGTTCTTC
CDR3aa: CASGGKEIEQFF

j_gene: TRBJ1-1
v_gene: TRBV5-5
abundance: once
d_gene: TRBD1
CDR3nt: TGTGCCAGCAGCTTATATGGGACAGGGAAGAACACTGAAGCTTTCTTT
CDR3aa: CASSLYGTGKNTEAFF

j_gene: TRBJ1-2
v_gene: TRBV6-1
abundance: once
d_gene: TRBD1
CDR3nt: TGTGCCAGCAGTGATCTACAGGGGGCGAACTATGGCTACACCTTC
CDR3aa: CASSDLQGANYGYTF

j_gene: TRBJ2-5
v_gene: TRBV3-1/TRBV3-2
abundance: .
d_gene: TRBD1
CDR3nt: TGTGCCAGCAGCCAAGTTAAGGGGGCCGGGGCGGTCCAGTACTTC
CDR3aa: CASSQVKGAGAVQYF

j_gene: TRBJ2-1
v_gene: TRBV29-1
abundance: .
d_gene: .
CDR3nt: TGCAGCCCCGGCAGGTTTGTTGGCTACAATGAGCAGTTCTTC
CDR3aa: CSPGRFVGYNEQFF

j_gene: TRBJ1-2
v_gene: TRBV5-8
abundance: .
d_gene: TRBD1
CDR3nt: TGTGCCAGCAGCTACCGGACAGGGGGTGGCTATGGCTACACCTTC
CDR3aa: CASSYRTGGGYGYTF

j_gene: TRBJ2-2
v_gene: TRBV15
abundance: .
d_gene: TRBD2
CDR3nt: TGTGCCACCACTCTGGGAGGGAGGATACCCGGGGAGCTGTTTTTT
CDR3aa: CATTLGGRIPGELFF

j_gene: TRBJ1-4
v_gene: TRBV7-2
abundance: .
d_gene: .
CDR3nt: TGTGCCAGCAGCGCCCGGGACCGCTCAGGGGAACTGTTTTTT
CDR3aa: CASSARDRSGELFF

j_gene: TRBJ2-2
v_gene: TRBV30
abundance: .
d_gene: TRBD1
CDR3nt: TGTGCCTCTCGGACAGGGGGGCGGGGAGGTCCCGGGGAGCTGTTTTTT
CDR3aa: CASRTGGRGGPGELFF

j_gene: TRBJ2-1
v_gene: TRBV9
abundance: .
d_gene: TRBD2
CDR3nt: TGTGCCAGCAGCGTAGTGGCGAGCGGGGGTTCAAATGAGCAGTTCTTC
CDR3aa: CASSVVASGGSNEQFF

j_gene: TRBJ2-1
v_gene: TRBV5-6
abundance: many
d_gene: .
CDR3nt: TGTGCCAGCAGCTTGTTGCGGGATGAGCAGTTCTTC
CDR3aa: CASSLLRDEQFF